These T cell receptor beta chains were read from a single sample in a study of T cell repertoires in cytomegalovirus infection. From the reads, TCRdb called clonotypes with MiXCR, one entry per CDR3 protein. This table has fewer than 950,000 distinct CDR3 sequences, about 33% appearing once. Their specific antigens are unknown. The sample consisted of cultured CD8+ T cells from PBMCs, taken from culture after CMV antigen stimulation. The receptors derive from a human donor in good health (CMV status not recorded). Some clones in this sample may be carry-over from other donors' samples. Both conserved end residues are part of each CDR3.

len,j_gene,v_gene,CDR3aa
14,TRBJ2-3,TRBV29-1,CSVGLAGSTDTQYF
15,TRBJ1-2,TRBV24-1,CATRNRHVINDGYTF
16,TRBJ2-2,TRBV27,CASSFRTGTNTGELFF
16,TRBJ2-3,TRBV2,CASMNGRGASTDTQYF
13,TRBJ2-5,TRBV27,CASSAGNQETQYF
14,TRBJ2-5,TRBV7-3,CASSPFWDQETQYF
14,TRBJ1-1,TRBV4-1,CASSQENSDTEAFF
15,TRBJ2-1,TRBV6-6,CASREDRSHYNEQFF
16,TRBJ2-1,TRBV19,CASTGAGVRSYNEQFF
17,TRBJ2-7,TRBV6-1,CASRGHLLQSGSYEQYF
15,TRBJ2-2,TRBV12-5,CASGLGTGATGELFF
16,TRBJ2-1,TRBV9,CASSVDDRPLGNEQFF
12,TRBJ2-1,TRBV4-1,CASSQERHEQFF
16,TRBJ2-1,TRBV7-9,CASRTTDGKFYNEQFF
17,TRBJ2-2,TRBV6-8,CASSYAPEDVDTGELFF
15,TRBJ2-1,TRBV4-1,CASSQLQGRDGEQFF
16,TRBJ2-1,TRBV12-3/TRBV12-4,CASSFGQGAKYNEQFF
17,TRBJ2-2,TRBV7-9,CASSPKTTEGRTGELFF
15,TRBJ2-3,TRBV2,CAVQHGAGGVDTQYF
15,TRBJ1-4,TRBV6-2/TRBV6-3,CASSSHRDRYEKLFF
12,TRBJ2-3,TRBV6-5,CASKRGQDTQYF
14,TRBJ1-1,TRBV27,CASSLDRADTEAFF
15,TRBJ1-4,TRBV4-1,CASSHIRTGSEKLFF
14,TRBJ2-1,TRBV5-5,CASSEWTGYNEQFF
18,TRBJ2-6,TRBV23-1,CASSQSGRRASGANVLTF
15,TRBJ2-5,TRBV28,CASSPRQGGGETQYF
16,TRBJ2-7,TRBV7-2,CASSFHRDRGSYEQYF
13,TRBJ2-3,TRBV2,CARGTGGLDTQYF
15,TRBJ2-1,TRBV29-1,CSVVVSGGYHNEQFF
17,TRBJ2-1,TRBV24-1,CATSDSTDRSSYNEQFF
10,TRBJ1-5,TRBV27,CASANQPQHF
15,TRBJ1-1,TRBV4-2,CASSQVNYRGGEVFF
13,TRBJ1-3,TRBV6-5,CASSWGQENTIYF
18,TRBJ2-1,TRBV10-3,CAISAVIQAGGPMNEQFF
16,TRBJ2-2,TRBV13,CASSPQGRSNTGELFF